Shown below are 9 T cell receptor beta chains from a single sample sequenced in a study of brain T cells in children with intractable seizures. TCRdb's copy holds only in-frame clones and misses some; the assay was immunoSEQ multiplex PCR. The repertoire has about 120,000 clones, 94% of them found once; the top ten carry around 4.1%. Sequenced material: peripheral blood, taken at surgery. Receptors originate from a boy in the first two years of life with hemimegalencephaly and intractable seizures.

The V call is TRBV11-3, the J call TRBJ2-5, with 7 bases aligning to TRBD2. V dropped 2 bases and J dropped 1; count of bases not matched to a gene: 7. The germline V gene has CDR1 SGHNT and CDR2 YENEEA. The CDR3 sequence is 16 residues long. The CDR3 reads CASSLSPAGSQETQYF. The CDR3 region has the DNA TGTGCCAGCAGCTTAAGTCCAGCGGGGTCCCAAGAGACCCAGTACTTC. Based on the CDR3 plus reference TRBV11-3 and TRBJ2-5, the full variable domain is EAGVVQSPRYKIIEKKQPVAFWCNPISGHNTLYWYLQNLGQGPELLIRYENEEAVDDSQLPKDRFSAERLKGVDSTLKIQPAELGDSAVYLCASSLSPAGSQETQYFGPGTRLLVL.

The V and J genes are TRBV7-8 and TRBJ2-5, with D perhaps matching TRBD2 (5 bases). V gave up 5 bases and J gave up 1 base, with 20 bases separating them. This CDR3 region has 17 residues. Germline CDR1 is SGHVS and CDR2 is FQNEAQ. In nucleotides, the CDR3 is TGTGCCAGCAGCCGGCGGGCCTCGTCGTTCCCCCAAGAGACCCAGTACTTC. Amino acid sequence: CASSRRASSFPQETQYF.

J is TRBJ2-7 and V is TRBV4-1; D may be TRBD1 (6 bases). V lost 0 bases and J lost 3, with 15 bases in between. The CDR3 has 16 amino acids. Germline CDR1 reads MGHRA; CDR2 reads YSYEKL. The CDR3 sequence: CASSQDLDSLIYEQYF. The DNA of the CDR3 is TGCGCCAGCAGCCAAGATTTGGACAGCCTGATCTACGAGCAGTACTTC.

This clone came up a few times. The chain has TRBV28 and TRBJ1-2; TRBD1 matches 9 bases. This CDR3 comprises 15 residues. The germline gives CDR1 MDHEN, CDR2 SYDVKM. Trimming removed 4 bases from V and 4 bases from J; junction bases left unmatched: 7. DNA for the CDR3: TGTGCCAGCAGTTCACCACAGGGGGCCAGCTATGGCTACACCTTC. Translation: CASSSPQGASYGYTF.

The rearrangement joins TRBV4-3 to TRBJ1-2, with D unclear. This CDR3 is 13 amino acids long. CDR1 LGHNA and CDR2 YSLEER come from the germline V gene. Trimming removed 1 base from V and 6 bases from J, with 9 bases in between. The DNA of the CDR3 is TGCGCCAGCAGCCAAGTAGGAGAAAATGGCTACACCTTC. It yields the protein CASSQVGENGYTF.

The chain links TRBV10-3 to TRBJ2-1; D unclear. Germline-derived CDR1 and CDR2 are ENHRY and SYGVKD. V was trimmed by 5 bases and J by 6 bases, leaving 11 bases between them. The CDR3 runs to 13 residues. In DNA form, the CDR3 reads TGTGCCATCAGTCCCCCGGTCCCCAATGAGCAGTTCTTC. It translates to CAISPPVPNEQFF.

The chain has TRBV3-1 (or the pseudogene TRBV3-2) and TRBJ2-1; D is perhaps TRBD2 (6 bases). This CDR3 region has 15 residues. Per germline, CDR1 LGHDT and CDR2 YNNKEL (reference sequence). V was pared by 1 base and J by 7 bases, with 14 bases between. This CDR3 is CASSQVPGVGNEQFF. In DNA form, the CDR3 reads TGTGCCAGCAGCCAAGTTCCGGGAGTTGGGAATGAGCAGTTCTTC.

CDR3 sequence: CASSFGTRSYEQYF. The CDR3 region has the DNA TGTGCCAGCAGTTTTGGGACTAGGTCCTACGAGCAGTACTTC. This chain joins TRBV27 and TRBJ2-7; 8 bases are a match to TRBD2. Germline V lookup: CDR1 MNHEY, CDR2 SMNVEV (reference sequence). V lost 3 bases, J lost 1 base, and 2 bases stayed unmatched. CDR3 length: 14 amino acids.

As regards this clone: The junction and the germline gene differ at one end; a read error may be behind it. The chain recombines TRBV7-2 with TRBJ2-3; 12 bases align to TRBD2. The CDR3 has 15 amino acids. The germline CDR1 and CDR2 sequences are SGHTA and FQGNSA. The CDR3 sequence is CASSLAGGGRNTQYF. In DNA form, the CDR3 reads TGTGCCAGCAGCCTAGCGGGAGGGGGCAGAAATACGCAGTATTTT.